Listed below are T cell receptor beta chains from one sample, sequenced in a study of T cells in tumors after PD-1 blockade. Using immunoSEQ multiplex PCR, the repertoire was profiled, and TCRdb retains in-frame clones only, with some absent. The sample includes around 1,800 clones, about 76% seen only once; the top ten take around 12%. Sequencing used tumor tissue, obtained before anti-PD-1 treatment. These receptor sequences come from a human donor with basal cell carcinoma. The CDR3 runs from the conserved cysteine through the conserved F or W. The D gene is left open where the match is weak. Where a row states a size, it is once, few, many or the class of an expanded clone; other rows omit it.

v_call	j_call	clone_size	d_call	cdr3_aa	cdr3_nt
TRBV19	TRBJ1-5	few	TRBD1	CASSPTGQQPQHF	TGTGCCAGTAGTCCGACAGGGCAACAGCCCCAGCATTTT
TRBV7-6	TRBJ2-3	-	TRBD2	CASSLLAGDLDTQYF	TGTGCCAGCAGCTTACTAGCGGGGGATCTAGATACGCAGTATTTT
TRBV2	TRBJ1-5	-	-	CASSERGYSNQPQHF	TGTGCCAGCAGTGAAAGAGGCTATAGCAATCAGCCCCAGCATTTT
TRBV24-1	TRBJ1-5	-	TRBD1	CATSAQGAGNQPQHF	TGTGCCACCAGTGCTCAGGGGGCTGGGAATCAGCCCCAGCATTTT
TRBV6-2/TRBV6-3	TRBJ2-3	-	TRBD2	CASSYLGRGSTDTQYF	TGTGCCAGCAGTTACCTTGGGCGGGGGAGCACAGATACGCAGTATTTT
TRBV14	TRBJ2-1	-	-	CASSQGGWNEQFF	TGTGCCAGCAGCCAAGGGGGTTGGAATGAGCAGTTCTTC
TRBV30	TRBJ1-2	-	-	CAWSERGGRTLYGYTF	TGTGCCTGGAGTGAAAGGGGGGGCAGGACTCTCTATGGCTACACCTTC
TRBV7-9	TRBJ1-5	few	-	CASSTVNQPQHF	TGTGCCAGCAGCACGGTGAATCAGCCCCAGCATTTT
TRBV7-2	TRBJ1-6	-	-	CASSLGAGSSPLHF	TGTGCCAGCAGCTTGGGGGCAGGGAGTTCACCCCTCCACTTT
TRBV4-1	TRBJ2-3	-	TRBD2	CASSQTLAGGIVDTQYF	TGCGCCAGCAGCCAAACACTAGCGGGGGGGATCGTGGATACGCAGTATTTT
TRBV27	TRBJ1-1	-	-	CASSLQGNTEAFF	TGTGCCAGCAGTTTGCAGGGAAACACTGAAGCTTTCTTT
TRBV7-2	TRBJ2-5	-	TRBD2	CASSAGWGGTQYF	TGTGCCAGCAGTGCCGGTTGGGGGGGGACCCAGTACTTC
TRBV3-1/TRBV3-2	TRBJ2-5	-	-	CASSRGNPETQYF	TGTGCCAGCAGCAGGGGAAATCCAGAGACCCAGTACTTC
TRBV7-8	TRBJ2-1	-	-	CASSLGGSTGHNEQFF	TGTGCCAGCAGCTTAGGGGGAAGTACAGGGCACAATGAGCAGTTCTTC
TRBV2	TRBJ1-2	-	-	CASSVEGLFF	TGTGCCAGCAGTGTGGAGGGCCTTTTTTTC
TRBV19	TRBJ2-7	-	TRBD1	CASAPGQGYEQYF	TGTGCCAGTGCACCGGGACAGGGCTACGAGCAGTACTTC
TRBV27	TRBJ2-7	-	-	CASGGAGEQYF	TGTGCCAGCGGGGGGGCCGGCGAGCAGTACTTC
TRBV30	TRBJ1-6	-	TRBD1	CAWCSGQEDNSPLHF	TGTGCCTGGTGCTCGGGACAGGAAGATAATTCACCCCTCCACTTT
TRBV19	TRBJ1-2	few	-	CASSIPIIGGYTF	TGTGCCAGTAGTATACCCATCATTGGAGGCTACACCTTC
TRBV5-1	TRBJ1-5	large	-	CASSWTTGSNQPQHF	TGCGCCAGCAGCTGGACGACAGGTAGCAATCAGCCCCAGCATTTT
TRBV30	TRBJ1-5	-	-	CAWSRFNQPQHF	TGTGCCTGGAGTCGGTTCAATCAGCCCCAGCATTTT
TRBV15	TRBJ2-5	-	-	CATSRLGIRETQYF	TGTGCCACCAGCAGACTGGGGATTCGAGAGACCCAGTACTTC
TRBV19	TRBJ2-2	-	-	CASRKTEIRGPNTGELFF	TGTGCCAGTAGAAAAACCGAGATCAGGGGTCCTAACACCGGGGAGCTGTTTTTT
TRBV9	TRBJ1-1	-	-	CASSVGGGTAEAFF	TGTGCCAGCAGCGTAGGGGGGGGCACAGCTGAAGCTTTCTTT
TRBV24-1	TRBJ2-7	-	-	CATSGRSPPGIYEQYF	TGTGCCACCAGTGGCCGCTCTCCTCCAGGGATCTACGAGCAGTACTTC
TRBV6-1	TRBJ2-3	-	TRBD1	CASSDGTGGTDTQYF	TGTGCCAGCAGTGACGGGACAGGGGGCACAGATACGCAGTATTTT
TRBV7-2	TRBJ2-3	-	TRBD2	CASSLISGGTDTQYF	TGTGCCAGCAGCTTGATCAGCGGGGGCACAGATACGCAGTATTTT
TRBV30	TRBJ1-6	once	-	CAWSQDTSSYNSPLHF	TGTGCCTGGAGCCAAGACACAAGCTCCTATAATTCACCCCTCCACTTT
TRBV21-1	TRBJ1-5	-	-	CASSKTGHSNQPQHF	TGTGCCAGCAGCAAAACGGGCCATAGCAATCAGCCCCAGCATTTT
TRBV19	TRBJ1-2	few	-	CASTDRDGGGDGYTF	TGTGCCAGTACCGACCGGGACGGCGGAGGGGATGGCTACACCTTC
TRBV10-2	TRBJ2-7	large	-	CASSEVVDEQYF	TGCGCCAGCAGTGAGGTGGTGGACGAGCAGTACTTC
TRBV7-9	TRBJ2-2	-	TRBD1	CASRWTGGTGELFF	TGTGCCAGCAGGTGGACAGGGGGTACCGGGGAGCTGTTTTTT
TRBV27	TRBJ1-5	-	TRBD1	CASSPSGGRSNQPQHF	TGTGCCAGCAGTCCCTCAGGGGGCAGGAGCAATCAGCCCCAGCATTTT
TRBV5-1	TRBJ2-2	-	-	CASSLTPPGTGELFF	TGCGCCAGCAGCTTGACACCCCCGGGAACCGGGGAGCTGTTTTTT
TRBV2	TRBJ2-5	once	TRBD2	CASRDTLAPVPYF	TGTGCCAGCAGGGACACACTAGCGCCCGTGCCGTACTTC
TRBV5-1	TRBJ1-2	-	-	CASSFDREGGYTF	TGCGCCAGCAGCTTCGACAGAGAGGGCGGCTACACCTTC
TRBV6-5	TRBJ1-2	-	-	CASKGFLANYGYTF	TGTGCCAGCAAAGGGTTCCTGGCCAACTATGGCTACACCTTC